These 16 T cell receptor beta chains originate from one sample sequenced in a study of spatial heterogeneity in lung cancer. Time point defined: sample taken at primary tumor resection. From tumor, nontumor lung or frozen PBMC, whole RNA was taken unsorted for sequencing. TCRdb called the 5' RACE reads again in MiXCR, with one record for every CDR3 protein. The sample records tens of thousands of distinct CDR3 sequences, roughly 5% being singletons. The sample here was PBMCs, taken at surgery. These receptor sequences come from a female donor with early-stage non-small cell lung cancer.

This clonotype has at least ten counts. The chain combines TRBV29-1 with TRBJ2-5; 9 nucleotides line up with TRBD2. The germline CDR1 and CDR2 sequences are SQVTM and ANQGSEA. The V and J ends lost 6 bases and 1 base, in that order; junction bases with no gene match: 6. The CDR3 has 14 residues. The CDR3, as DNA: TGCAGCGTCGCCCTGACTAGCGGCCAAGAGACCCAGTACTTC. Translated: CSVALTSGQETQYF.

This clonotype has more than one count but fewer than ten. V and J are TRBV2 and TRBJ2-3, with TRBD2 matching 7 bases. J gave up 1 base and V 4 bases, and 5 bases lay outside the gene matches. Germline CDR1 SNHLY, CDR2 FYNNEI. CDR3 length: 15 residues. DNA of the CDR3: TGTGCCAGCAGTGTTGGGGGGGAGCGCACAGATACGCAGTATTTT. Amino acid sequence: CASSVGGERTDTQYF.

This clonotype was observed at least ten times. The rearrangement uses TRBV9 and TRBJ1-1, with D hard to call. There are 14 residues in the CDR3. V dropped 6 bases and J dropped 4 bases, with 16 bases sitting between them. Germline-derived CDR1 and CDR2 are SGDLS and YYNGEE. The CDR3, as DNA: TGTGCCAGCACCCGCGGGCTTATCGGCACTGAAGCTTTCTTT. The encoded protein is CASTRGLIGTEAFF.

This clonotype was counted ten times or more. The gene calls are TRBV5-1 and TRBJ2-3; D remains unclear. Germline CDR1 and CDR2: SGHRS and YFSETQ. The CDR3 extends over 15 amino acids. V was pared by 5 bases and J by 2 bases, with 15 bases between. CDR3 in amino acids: CASSPNFPDTDTQYF. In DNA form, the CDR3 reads TGCGCCAGCAGTCCGAATTTCCCAGACACAGATACGCAGTATTTT. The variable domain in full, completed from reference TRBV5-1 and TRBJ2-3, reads KAGVTQTPRYLIKTRGQQVTLSCSPISGHRSVSWYQQTPGQGLQFLFEYFSETQRNKGNFPGRFSGRQFSNSRSEMNVSTLELGDSALYLCASSPNFPDTDTQYFGPGTRLTVL.

The CDR3 DNA sequence: TGTGCCAGCAGGAGGGCTAATCAGCCCCAGCATTTT. Protein product: CASRRANQPQHF. V gene TRBV5-8 combines with J gene TRBJ1-5, with D unresolved. Germline values: CDR1 SGHTS, CDR2 YDEGEE. This CDR3 has 12 amino acids. V dropped 5 bases and J dropped 4 bases, with 7 bases sitting between them.

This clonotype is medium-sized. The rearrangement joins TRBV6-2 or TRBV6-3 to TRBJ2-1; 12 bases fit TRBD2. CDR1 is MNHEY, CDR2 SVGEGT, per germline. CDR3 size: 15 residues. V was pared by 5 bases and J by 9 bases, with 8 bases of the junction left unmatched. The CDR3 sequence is CASSQLAGGLGEQFF. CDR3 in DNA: TGTGCCAGCAGTCAACTAGCGGGGGGCCTCGGTGAGCAGTTCTTC.

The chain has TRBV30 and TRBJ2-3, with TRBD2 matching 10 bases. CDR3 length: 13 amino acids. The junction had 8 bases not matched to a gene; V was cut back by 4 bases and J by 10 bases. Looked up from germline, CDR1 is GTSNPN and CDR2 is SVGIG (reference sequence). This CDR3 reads CAWTTTGLAAQYF. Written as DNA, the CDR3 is TGTGCCTGGACCACCACCGGACTAGCGGCGCAGTATTTT.

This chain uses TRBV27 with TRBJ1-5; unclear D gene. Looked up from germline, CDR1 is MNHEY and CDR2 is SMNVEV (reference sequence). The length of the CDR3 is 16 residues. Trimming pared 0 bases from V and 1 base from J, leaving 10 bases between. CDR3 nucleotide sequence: TGTGCCAGCAGTTTATCGAGCGGAGACAGCAATCAGCCCCAGCATTTT. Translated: CASSLSSGDSNQPQHF.

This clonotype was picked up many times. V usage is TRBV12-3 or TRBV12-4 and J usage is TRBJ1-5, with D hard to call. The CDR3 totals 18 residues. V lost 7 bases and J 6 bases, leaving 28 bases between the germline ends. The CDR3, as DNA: TGTGCCAGCACCGACGGTAGGGCGGTCGGAAGCCGCAGTCAGCCCCAGCATTTT. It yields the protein CASTDGRAVGSRSQPQHF.

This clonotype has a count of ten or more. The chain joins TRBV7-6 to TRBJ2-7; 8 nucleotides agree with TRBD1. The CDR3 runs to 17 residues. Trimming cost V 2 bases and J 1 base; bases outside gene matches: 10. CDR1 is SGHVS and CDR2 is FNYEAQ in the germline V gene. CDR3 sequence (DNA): TGTGCCAGCAGCTTATCTGGGGCAGGACAGGGATCCTACGAGCAGTACTTC. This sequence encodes CASSLSGAGQGSYEQYF.

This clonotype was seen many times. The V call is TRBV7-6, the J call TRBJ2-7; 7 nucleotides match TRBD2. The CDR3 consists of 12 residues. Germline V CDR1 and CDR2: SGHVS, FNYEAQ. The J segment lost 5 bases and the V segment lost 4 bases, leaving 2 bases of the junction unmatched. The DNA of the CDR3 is TGTGCCAGCAGCTCGGGGGGAGACGAGCAGTACTTC. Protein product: CASSSGGDEQYF.

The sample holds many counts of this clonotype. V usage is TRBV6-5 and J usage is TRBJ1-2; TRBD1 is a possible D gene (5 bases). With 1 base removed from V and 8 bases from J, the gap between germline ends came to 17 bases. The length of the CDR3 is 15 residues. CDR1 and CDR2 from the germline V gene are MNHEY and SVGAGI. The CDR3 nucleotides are TGTGCCAGCAGTTACTGGGGCACAGAGGCGCCCGGCTACACCTTC. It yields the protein CASSYWGTEAPGYTF.

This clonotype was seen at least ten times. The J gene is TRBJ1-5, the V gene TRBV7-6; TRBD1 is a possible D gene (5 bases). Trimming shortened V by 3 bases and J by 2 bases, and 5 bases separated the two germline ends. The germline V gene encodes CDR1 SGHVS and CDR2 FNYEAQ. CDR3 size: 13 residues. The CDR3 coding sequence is TGTGCCAGCAGCTTGGGACGCAATCAGCCCCAGCATTTT. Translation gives CASSLGRNQPQHF.

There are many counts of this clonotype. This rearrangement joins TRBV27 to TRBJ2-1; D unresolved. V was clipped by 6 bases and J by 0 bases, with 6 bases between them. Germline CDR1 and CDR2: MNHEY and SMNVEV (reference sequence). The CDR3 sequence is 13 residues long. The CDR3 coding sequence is TGTGCCAGCAGGGGAAGCTCCTACAATGAGCAGTTCTTC. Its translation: CASRGSSYNEQFF.

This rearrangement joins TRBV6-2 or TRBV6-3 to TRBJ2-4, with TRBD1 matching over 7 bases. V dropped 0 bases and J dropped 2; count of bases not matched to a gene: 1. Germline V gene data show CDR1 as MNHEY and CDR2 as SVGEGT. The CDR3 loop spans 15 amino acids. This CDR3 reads CASSYSTGTKNIQYF. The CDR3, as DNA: TGTGCCAGCAGTTACTCGACAGGGACCAAAAACATTCAGTACTTC.

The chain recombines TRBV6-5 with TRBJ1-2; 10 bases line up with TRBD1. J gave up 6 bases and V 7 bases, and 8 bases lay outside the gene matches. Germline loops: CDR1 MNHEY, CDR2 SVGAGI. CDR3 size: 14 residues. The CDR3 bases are TGTGCCAGCATAAGACAGGGGGCTATGAATGGCTACACCTTC. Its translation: CASIRQGAMNGYTF.